This TCR beta chain emerged from a study of blood T cell repertoires in COVID-19. The overall study: Researchers got acute and convalescent COVID-19 samples from the United States, Italy and Spain. The cDNA or gDNA used as material had been derived from T cells, B-cell-depleted T cells, or PBMCs.

Original data processing: Estimated nucleated cell counts came from reference gene primer amplification. Sequencing was performed with immunoSEQ multiplex PCR; in TCRdb, only in-frame clones are kept and a portion is missing. Clone size and V and J calls were adopted from that table, with D and trimming inferred from the DNA. The profile shows about 150,000 clones, about 89% of them singletons. The germline CDR1 and CDR2 sequences are ENHRY and SYGVKD. V lost 3 bases to trimming and J lost 6 bases; unmatched junction nucleotides: 10. The CDR3 sequence is 15 residues long. The sequenced sample consisted of peripheral blood. The chain recombines TRBV10-3 with TRBJ1-2; 7 bases agree with TRBD1. This clonotype originated in a man aged 50-59 years with acute or convalescent COVID-19. CDR3 residues: CAISDGRGNANGYTF. Here the CDR3 DNA reads TGTGCCATCAGTGATGGCAGGGGGAATGCTAATGGCTACACCTTC.